This TCR beta chain was obtained from a study of T cells in Graves' hyperthyroidism and ophthalmopathy. It was RNA transcripts that yielded the amplified TCR beta CDR3 regions. A set of HTBI primers served as the primers for a first-round RT-PCR of the TCR CDR3. TCRdb passed the multiplex PCR reads through MiXCR, listing each CDR3 protein once. The table lists some 720,000 distinct CDR3 sequences, less than 20% of them singletons. V lost 3 bases and J 3 bases, leaving 11 bases between the germline ends. This CDR3 spans 14 amino acids. CDR1 and CDR2 from the germline V gene are SGHTA and FQGNSA. At least ten counts were recorded for this clonotype.

The clonotype was recovered from a man between 18 and 35 years old with Graves' hyperthyroidism. Sequencing was done on a sample of blood. This chain joins TRBV7-2 and TRBJ2-5, with D possibly TRBD2 on 5 matching bases. The CDR3 coding sequence is TGTGCCAGCAGCTTCTACCGGGATGAAGAGACCCAGTACTTC. Its translation is CASSFYRDEETQYF. The full variable domain, in which reference TRBV7-2 and TRBJ2-5 provide the parts outside the CDR3, is GAGVSQSPSNKVTEKGKDVELRCDPISGHTALYWYRQSLGQGLEFLIYFQGNSAPDKSGLPSDRFSAERTGGSVSTLTIQRTQQEDSAVYLCASSFYRDEETQYFGPGTRLLVL.